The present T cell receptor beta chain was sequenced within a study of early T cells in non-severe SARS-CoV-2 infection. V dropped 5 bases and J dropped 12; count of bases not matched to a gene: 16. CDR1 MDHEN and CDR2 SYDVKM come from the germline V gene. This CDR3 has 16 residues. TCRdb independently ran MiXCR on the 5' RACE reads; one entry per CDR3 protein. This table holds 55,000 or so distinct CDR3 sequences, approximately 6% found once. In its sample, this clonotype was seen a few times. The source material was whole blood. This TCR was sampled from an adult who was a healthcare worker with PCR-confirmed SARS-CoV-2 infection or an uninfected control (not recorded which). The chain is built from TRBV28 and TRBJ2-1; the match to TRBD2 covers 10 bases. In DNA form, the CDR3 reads TGTGCCAGCAGTCGAAGGGCTAGCGGGGGTCCTAGGGGGCAGTTCTTC. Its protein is CASSRRASGGPRGQFF. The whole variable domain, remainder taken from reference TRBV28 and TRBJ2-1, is DVKVTQSSRYLVKRTGEKVFLECVQDMDHENMFWYRQDPGLGLRLIYFSYDVKMKEKGDIPEGYSVSREKKERFSLILESASTNQTSMYLCASSRRASGGPRGQFFGPGTRLTVL.